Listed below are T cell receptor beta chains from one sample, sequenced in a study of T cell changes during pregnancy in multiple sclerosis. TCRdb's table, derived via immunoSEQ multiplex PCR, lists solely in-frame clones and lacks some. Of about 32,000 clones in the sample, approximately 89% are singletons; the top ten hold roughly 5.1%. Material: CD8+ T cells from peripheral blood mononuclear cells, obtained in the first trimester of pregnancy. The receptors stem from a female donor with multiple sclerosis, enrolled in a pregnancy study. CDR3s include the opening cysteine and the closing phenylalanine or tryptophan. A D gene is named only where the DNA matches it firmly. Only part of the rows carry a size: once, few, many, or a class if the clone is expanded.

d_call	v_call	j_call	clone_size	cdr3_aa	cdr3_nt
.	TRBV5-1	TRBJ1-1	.	CASSLTGGGFTEAFF	TGCGCCAGCAGCTTGACCGGCGGGGGGTTCACTGAAGCTTTCTTT
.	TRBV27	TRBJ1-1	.	CASSLWGGLSTEAFF	TGTGCCAGCAGTTTATGGGGGGGGCTCAGCACTGAAGCTTTCTTT
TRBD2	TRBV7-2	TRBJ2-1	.	CASSLWRGLDNEQFF	TGTGCCAGCAGCTTGTGGCGGGGGTTAGACAATGAGCAGTTCTTC
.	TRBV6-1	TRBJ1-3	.	CASSEGSSGNTIYF	TGTGCCAGCAGTGAAGGGAGCTCTGGAAACACCATATATTTT
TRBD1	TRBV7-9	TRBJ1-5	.	CASSRQGGEVRGRYQPQHF	TGTGCCAGCAGCCGACAGGGCGGTGAAGTTCGGGGCCGATATCAGCCCCAGCATTTT
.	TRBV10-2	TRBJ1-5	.	CAGSMTHYSNQPQHF	TGCGCCGGCAGTATGACACATTATAGCAATCAGCCCCAGCATTTT
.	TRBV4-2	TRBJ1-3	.	CASSQVGSSSGNTIYF	TGTGCCAGCAGCCAAGTGGGGAGTTCCTCTGGAAACACCATATATTTT
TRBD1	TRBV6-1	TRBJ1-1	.	CASSGGQGALDTEAFF	TGTGCCAGCAGTGGGGGACAGGGGGCCCTGGACACTGAAGCTTTCTTT
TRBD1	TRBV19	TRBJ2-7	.	CASSIGVTGGYEQYF	TGTGCCAGTAGTATAGGCGTGACAGGGGGCTACGAGCAGTACTTC
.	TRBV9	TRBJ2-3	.	CASSFLGRGSTDTQYF	TGTGCCAGCAGCTTCCTGGGTAGGGGCAGCACAGATACGCAGTATTTT
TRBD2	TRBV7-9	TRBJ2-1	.	CASSLGLAGRNNEQFF	TGTGCCAGCAGCTTGGGGCTAGCGGGGCGTAACAATGAGCAGTTCTTC
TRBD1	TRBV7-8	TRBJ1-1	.	CASSFARGRLETEAFF	TGTGCCAGCAGCTTTGCCAGGGGGCGGTTGGAAACTGAAGCTTTCTTT
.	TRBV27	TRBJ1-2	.	CASSSPGFGYTF	TGTGCCAGCAGTTCCCCGGGGTTCGGCTACACCTTC
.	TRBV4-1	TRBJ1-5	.	CASSVPATNQPQHF	TGCGCCAGCAGCGTTCCTGCTACTAATCAGCCCCAGCATTTT
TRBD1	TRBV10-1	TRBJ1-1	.	CASSGDSQNTEAFF	TGCGCCAGCAGTGGGGACAGCCAGAACACTGAAGCTTTCTTT
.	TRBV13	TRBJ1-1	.	CASSPGPNTEAFF	TGTGCCAGCAGCCCCGGTCCGAACACTGAAGCTTTCTTT
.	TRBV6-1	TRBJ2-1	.	CAIGSSYNEQFF	TGTGCCATTGGGAGCTCCTACAATGAGCAGTTCTTC
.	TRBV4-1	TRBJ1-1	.	CASSRGIDTEAFF	TGCGCCAGCAGCCGAGGAATAGATACTGAAGCTTTCTTT
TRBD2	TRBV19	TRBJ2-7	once	CASSIRREVSYEQYF	TGTGCCAGTAGTATCAGGCGGGAGGTCTCCTACGAGCAGTACTTC
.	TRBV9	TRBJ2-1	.	CASSVAPAGSDEQFF	TGTGCCAGCAGCGTAGCCCCAGCGGGTTCGGATGAGCAGTTCTTC
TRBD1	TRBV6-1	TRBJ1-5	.	CASSGTKGGTGERSNQPQHF	TGTGCCAGCAGTGGGACTAAGGGCGGGACAGGGGAGCGGAGCAATCAGCCCCAGCATTTT
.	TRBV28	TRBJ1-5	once	CATAGGYEAQHF	TGTGCCACCGCGGGAGGCTATGAGGCCCAGCATTTT
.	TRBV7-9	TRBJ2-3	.	CASSLGRQIHTDTQYF	TGTGCCAGCAGCTTAGGCCGACAGATTCACACAGATACGCAGTATTTT
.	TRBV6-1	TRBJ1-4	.	CASSEWPGMEKLFF	TGTGCCAGCAGTGAATGGCCAGGGATGGAAAAACTGTTTTTT
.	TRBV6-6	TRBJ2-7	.	CAHSPPQALTEQYF	TGTGCTCATTCGCCCCCGCAGGCATTAACCGAGCAGTACTTC
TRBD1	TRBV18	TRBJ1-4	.	CASSPQGAGEKLFF	TGTGCCAGCTCACCACAGGGGGCGGGTGAAAAACTGTTTTTT
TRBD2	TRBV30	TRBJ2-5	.	CAWTIPLAGGRETQYF	TGTGCCTGGACCATACCCCTAGCGGGAGGGCGGGAGACCCAGTACTTC
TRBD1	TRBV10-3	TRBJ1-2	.	CAISEPMTGDGYTF	TGTGCCATCAGTGAGCCTATGACAGGGGATGGCTACACCTTC
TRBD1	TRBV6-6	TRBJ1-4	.	CASINQGATNEKLFF	TGTGCCAGCATCAACCAGGGGGCAACTAATGAAAAACTGTTTTTT
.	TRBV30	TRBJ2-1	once	CAWSVLGYNEQFF	TGTGCCTGGAGTGTACTAGGGTACAATGAGCAGTTCTTC
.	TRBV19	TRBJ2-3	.	CASSAGLADTQYF	TGTGCCAGTAGTGCGGGGTTAGCGGATACGCAGTATTTT
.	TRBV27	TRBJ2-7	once	CASSTDRGGEQYF	TGTGCCAGCAGTACCGACAGGGGAGGGGAGCAGTACTTC
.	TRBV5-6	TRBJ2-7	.	CASSLSRNFYEQYF	TGTGCCAGCAGCTTGTCCCGTAATTTCTACGAGCAGTACTTC
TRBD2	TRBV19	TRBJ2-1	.	CASSITAGGSYNEQFF	TGTGCCAGTAGTATTACGGCGGGAGGCTCCTACAATGAGCAGTTCTTC
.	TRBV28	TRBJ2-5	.	CASSPTGLRETQYF	TGTGCCAGCAGTCCGACAGGTTTGCGGGAGACCCAGTACTTC
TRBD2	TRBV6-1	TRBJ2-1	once	CASSEDGASGYNEQFF	TGTGCCAGCAGTGAAGACGGGGCTAGCGGTTACAATGAGCAGTTCTTC
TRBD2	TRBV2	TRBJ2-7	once	CASITRERKYEQYF	TGTGCCAGCATAACGCGGGAGCGTAAGTACGAGCAGTACTTC
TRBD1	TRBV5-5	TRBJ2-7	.	CASSLQQGVYYEQYF	TGTGCCAGCAGCTTGCAGCAGGGGGTTTACTACGAGCAGTACTTC
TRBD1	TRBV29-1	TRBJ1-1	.	CSVSDRGGTEAFF	TGCAGCGTTTCAGACAGGGGTGGCACTGAAGCTTTCTTT
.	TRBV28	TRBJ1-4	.	CASQAVNEKLFF	TGTGCCAGCCAGGCAGTTAATGAAAAACTGTTTTTT
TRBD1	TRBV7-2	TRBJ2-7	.	CASSPRQGRNEQYF	TGTGCCAGCAGCCCTCGACAGGGTCGCAACGAGCAGTACTTC
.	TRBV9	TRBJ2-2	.	CASSVPKGGGGTGELFF	TGTGCCAGCAGCGTACCTAAGGGGGGGGGCGGCACCGGGGAGCTGTTTTTT
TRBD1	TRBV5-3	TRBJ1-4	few	CARSWDRGEKLFF	TGTGCCAGAAGCTGGGACAGGGGCGAAAAACTGTTTTTT
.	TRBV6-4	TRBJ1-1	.	CASRETLNTEAFF	TGTGCCAGCAGGGAGACCCTGAACACTGAAGCTTTCTTT
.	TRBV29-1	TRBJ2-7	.	CSVEGPDISEQYF	TGCAGCGTTGAAGGCCCGGACATTAGCGAGCAGTACTTC